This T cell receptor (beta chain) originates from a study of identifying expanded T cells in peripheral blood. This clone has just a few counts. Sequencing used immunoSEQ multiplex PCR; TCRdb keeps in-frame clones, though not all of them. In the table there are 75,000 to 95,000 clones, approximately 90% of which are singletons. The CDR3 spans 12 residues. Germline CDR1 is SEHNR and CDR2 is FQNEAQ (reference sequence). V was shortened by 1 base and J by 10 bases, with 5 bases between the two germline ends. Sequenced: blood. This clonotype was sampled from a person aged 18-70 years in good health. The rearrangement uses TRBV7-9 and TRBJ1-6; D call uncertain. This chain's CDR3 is CASSLGSSPLHF. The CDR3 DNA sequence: TGTGCCAGCAGCTTAGGATCCTCACCCCTCCACTTT. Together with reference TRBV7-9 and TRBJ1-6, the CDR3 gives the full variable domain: DTGVSQNPRHKITKRGQNVTFRCDPISEHNRLYWYRQTLGQGPEFLTYFQNEAQLEKSRLLSDRFSAERPKGSFSTLEIQRTEQGDSAMYLCASSLGSSPLHFGNGTRLTVT.